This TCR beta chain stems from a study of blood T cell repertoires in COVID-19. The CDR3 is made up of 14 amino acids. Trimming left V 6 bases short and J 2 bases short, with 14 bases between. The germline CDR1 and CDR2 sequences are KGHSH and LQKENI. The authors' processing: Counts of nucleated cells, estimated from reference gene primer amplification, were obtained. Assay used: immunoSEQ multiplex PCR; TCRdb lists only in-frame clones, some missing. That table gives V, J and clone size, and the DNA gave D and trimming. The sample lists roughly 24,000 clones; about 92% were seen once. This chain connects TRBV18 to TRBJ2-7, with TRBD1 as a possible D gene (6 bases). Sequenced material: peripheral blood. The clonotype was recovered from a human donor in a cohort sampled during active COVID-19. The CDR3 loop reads CASSAGTNAYEQYF. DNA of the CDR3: TGTGCCAGCTCGGCCGGGACAAACGCCTACGAGCAGTACTTC.